This TCR beta chain originates from a study of early T cells in non-severe SARS-CoV-2 infection. Findings of the study overall: Sequences matched to VDJdb favored anti-spike CD8 responses, while private and CD4 specificities were missed.

MiXCR, applied by TCRdb to the 5' RACE reads, yields one record per CDR3 protein. The sample holds about 64,000 distinct CDR3 sequences, almost 9% seen once. Trimming removed 6 bases from V and 1 base from J; junction bases left unmatched: 15. Germline lookup yields CDR1 SGHAT and CDR2 FQNNGV. The CDR3 length is 18 residues. This clonotype was recorded a few times. No antigen is known for it. V is TRBV11-2 and J is TRBJ2-1; 7 positions agree with TRBD2. Material: whole blood, obtained at baseline. The sequence derives from an adult who was a healthcare worker with PCR-confirmed SARS-CoV-2 infection or an uninfected control (not recorded which). DNA for the CDR3: TGTGCCAGCAGTCCTAGAGGGTCTTCAGCGGGATCCTACAATGAGCAGTTCTTC. Residues: CASSPRGSSAGSYNEQFF.